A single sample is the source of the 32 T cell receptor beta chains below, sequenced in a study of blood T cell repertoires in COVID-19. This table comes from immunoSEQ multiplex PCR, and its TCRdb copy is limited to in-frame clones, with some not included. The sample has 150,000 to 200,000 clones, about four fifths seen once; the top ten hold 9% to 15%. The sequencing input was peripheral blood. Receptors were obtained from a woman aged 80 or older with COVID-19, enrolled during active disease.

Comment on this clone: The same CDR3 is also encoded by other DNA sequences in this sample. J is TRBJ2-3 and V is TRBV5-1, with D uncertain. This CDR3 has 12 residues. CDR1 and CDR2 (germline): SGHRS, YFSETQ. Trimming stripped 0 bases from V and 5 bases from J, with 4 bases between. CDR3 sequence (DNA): TGCGCCAGCAGCTTGGCCGGAGATACGCAGTATTTT. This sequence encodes CASSLAGDTQYF.

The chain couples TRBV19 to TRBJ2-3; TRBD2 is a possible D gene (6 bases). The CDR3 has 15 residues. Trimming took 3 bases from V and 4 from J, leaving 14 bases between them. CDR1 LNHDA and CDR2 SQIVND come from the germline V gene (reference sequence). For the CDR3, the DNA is TGTGCCAGTAGTATTCCAGCGTGGGGGGCAGATACGCAGTATTTT. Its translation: CASSIPAWGADTQYF.

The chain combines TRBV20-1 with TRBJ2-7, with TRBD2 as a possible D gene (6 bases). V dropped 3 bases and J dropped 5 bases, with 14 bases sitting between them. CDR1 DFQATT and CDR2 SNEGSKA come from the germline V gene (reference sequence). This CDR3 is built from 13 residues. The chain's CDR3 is CSASGGIRNEQYF. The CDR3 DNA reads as TGCAGTGCTAGTGGAGGGATTCGGAACGAGCAGTACTTC.

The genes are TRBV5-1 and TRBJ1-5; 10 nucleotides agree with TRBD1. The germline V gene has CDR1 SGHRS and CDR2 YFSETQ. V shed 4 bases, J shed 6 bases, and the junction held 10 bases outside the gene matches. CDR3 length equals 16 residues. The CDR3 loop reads CASSRQGAGEGQPQHF. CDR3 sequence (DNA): TGCGCCAGCAGCCGACAGGGGGCTGGGGAGGGTCAGCCCCAGCATTTT.

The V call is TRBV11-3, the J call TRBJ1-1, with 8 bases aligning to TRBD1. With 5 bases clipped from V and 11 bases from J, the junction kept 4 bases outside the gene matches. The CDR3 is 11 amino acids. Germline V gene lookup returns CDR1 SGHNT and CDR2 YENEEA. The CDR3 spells CASSKDRAAFF. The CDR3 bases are TGTGCCAGCAGCAAGGACAGGGCGGCTTTCTTT.

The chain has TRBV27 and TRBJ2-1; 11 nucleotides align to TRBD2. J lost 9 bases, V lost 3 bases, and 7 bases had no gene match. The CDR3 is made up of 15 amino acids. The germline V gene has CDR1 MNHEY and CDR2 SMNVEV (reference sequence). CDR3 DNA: TGTGCCAGCAGTTTTAGTAGCGGGAGGGCCGGTGAGCAGTTCTTC. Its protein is CASSFSSGRAGEQFF.

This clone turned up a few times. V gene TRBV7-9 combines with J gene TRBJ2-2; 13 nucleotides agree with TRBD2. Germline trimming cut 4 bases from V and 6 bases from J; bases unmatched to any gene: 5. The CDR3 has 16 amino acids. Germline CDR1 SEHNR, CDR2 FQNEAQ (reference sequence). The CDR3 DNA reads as TGTGCCAGCAGCTCCAGACTAGCGGGGGGCGCCGGGGAGCTGTTTTTT. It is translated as CASSSRLAGGAGELFF.

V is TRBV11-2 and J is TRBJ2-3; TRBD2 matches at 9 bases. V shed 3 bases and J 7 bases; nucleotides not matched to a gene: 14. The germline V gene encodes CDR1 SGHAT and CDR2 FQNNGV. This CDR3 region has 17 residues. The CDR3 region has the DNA TGTGCCAGCAGCTTGGGGACGGGACTAGCCTCTTCATATACGCAGTATTTT. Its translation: CASSLGTGLASSYTQYF.

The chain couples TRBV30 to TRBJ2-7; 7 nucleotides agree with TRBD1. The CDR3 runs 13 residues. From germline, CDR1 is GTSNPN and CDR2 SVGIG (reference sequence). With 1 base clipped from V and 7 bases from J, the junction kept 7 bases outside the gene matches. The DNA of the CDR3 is TGTGCCTGGAGTGATGGGGACAGTACAGAGCAGTACTTC. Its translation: CAWSDGDSTEQYF.

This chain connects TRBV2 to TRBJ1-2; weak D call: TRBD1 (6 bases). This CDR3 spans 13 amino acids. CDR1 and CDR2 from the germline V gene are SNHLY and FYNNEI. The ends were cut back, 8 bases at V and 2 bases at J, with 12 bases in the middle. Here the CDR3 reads CASLYRANYGYTF. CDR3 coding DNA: TGTGCCAGCCTTTACAGGGCCAACTATGGCTACACCTTC.

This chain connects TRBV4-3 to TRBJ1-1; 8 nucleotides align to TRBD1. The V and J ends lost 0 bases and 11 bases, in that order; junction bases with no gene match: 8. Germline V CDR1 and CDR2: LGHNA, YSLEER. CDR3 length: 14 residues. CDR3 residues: CASSQDQVTGGAFF. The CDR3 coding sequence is TGCGCCAGCAGCCAAGATCAAGTCACAGGGGGTGCTTTCTTT.

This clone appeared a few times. CDR3 coding DNA: TGCGCCAGCAGCCAAGACGGGCCCAGGACTAGCGGTGGAGGGGAGACCCAGTACTTC. It yields the protein CASSQDGPRTSGGGETQYF. The chain employs TRBV4-1 and TRBJ2-5, with 10 nucleotides matching TRBD2. J was trimmed by 5 bases and V by 0 bases; bases with no gene match: 15. This CDR3 comprises 19 residues. In germline, CDR1 is MGHRA, CDR2 YSYEKL.

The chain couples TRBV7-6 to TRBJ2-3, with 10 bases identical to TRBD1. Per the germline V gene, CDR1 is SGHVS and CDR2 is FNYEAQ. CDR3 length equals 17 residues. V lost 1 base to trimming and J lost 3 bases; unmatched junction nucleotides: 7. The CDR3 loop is CASSLVSSDRGTDTQYF. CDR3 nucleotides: TGTGCCAGCAGCTTAGTTTCTTCGGACAGGGGGACAGATACGCAGTATTTT. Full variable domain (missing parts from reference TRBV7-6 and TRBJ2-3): GAGVSQSPRYKVTKRGQDVALRCDPISGHVSLYWYRQALGQGPEFLTYFNYEAQQDKSGLPNDRFSAERPEGSISTLTIQRTEQRDSAMYRCASSLVSSDRGTDTQYFGPGTRLTVL.

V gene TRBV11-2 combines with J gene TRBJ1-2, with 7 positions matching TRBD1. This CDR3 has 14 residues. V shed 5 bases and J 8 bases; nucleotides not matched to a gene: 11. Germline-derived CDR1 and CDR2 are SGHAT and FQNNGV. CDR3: CASSLGTAPRGYTF. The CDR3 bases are TGTGCCAGCAGCCTTGGGACAGCGCCTCGAGGCTACACCTTC.

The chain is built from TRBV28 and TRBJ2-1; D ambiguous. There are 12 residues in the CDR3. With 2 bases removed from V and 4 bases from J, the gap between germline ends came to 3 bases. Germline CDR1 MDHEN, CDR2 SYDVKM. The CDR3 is CASSLEYNEQFF. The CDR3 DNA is TGTGCCAGCAGTTTAGAGTACAATGAGCAGTTCTTC.

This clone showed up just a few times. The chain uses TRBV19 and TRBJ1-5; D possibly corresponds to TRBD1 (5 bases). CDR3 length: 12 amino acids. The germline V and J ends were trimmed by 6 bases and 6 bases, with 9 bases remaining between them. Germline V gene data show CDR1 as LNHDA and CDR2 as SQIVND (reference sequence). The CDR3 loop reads CASSDRTQPQHF. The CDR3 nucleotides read TGTGCCAGTAGCGACAGAACTCAGCCCCAGCATTTT.

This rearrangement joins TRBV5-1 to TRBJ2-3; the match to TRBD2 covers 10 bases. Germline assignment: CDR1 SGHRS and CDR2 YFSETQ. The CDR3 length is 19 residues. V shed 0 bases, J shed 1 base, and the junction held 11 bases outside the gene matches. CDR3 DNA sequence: TGCGCCAGCAGCTTGGAAGCGGGAGGGCCTTACTACGGCACAGATACGCAGTATTTT. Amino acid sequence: CASSLEAGGPYYGTDTQYF.

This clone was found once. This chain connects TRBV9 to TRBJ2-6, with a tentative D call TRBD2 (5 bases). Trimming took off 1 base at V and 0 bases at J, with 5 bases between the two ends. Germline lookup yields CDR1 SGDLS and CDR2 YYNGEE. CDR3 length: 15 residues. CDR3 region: CASSVRGSGANVLTF. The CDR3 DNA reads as TGTGCCAGCAGCGTACGGGGCTCTGGGGCCAACGTCCTGACTTTC.

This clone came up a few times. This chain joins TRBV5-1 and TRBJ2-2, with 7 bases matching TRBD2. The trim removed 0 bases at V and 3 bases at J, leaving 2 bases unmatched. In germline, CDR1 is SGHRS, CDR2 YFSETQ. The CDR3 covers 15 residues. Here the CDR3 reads CASSLAGRDTGELFF. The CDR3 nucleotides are TGCGCCAGCAGCTTGGCGGGGAGGGACACCGGGGAGCTGTTTTTT.

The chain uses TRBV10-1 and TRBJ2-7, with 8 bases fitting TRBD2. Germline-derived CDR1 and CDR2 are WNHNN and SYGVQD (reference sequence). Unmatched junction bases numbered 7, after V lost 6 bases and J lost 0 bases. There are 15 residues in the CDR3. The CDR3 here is CASRPGTSSSYEQYF. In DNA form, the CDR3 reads TGCGCCAGCAGGCCCGGGACTAGTTCCTCCTACGAGCAGTACTTC.

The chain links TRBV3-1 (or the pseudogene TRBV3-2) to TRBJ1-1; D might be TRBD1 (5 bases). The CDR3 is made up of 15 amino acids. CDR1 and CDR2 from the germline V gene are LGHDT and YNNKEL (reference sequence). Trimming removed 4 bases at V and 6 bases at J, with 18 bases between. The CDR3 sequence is CASSRVSGGNAEAFF. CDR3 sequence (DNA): TGTGCCAGCAGCCGGGTTTCCGGGGGAAACGCTGAAGCTTTCTTT.

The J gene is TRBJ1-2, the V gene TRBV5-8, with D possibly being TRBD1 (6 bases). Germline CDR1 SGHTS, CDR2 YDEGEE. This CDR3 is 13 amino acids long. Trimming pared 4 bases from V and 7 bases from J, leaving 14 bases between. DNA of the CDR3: TGTGCCAGCAGCCCAAGGGACATTCCTGGCTACACCTTC. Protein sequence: CASSPRDIPGYTF.

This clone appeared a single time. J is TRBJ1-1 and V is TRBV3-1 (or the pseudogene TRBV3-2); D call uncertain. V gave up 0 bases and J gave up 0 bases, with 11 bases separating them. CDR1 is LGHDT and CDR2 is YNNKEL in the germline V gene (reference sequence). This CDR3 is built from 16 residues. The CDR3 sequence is CASSQDRRFLNTEAFF. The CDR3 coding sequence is TGTGCCAGCAGCCAAGATCGGAGGTTTTTGAACACTGAAGCTTTCTTT.

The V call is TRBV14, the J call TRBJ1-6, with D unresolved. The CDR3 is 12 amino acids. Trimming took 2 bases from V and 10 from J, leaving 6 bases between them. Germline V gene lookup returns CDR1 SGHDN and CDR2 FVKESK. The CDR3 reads CASSQQVSPLHF. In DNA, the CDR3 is TGTGCCAGCAGCCAACAGGTCTCACCCCTCCACTTT.

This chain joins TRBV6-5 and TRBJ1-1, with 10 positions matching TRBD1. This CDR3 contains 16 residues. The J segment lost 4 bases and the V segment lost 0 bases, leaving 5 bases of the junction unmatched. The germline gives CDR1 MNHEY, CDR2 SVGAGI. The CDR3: CASSYSAGQGSTEAFF. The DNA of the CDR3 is TGTGCCAGCAGTTACTCTGCGGGACAGGGGAGCACTGAAGCTTTCTTT.

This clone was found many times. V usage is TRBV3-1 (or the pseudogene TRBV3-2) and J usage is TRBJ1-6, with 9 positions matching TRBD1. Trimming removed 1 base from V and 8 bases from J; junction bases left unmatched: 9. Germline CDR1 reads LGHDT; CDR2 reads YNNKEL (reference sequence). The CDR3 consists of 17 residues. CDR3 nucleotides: TGTGCCAGCAGCCAAGGGGGACAGGGTTTATGGGATTCACCCCTCCACTTT. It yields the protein CASSQGGQGLWDSPLHF.

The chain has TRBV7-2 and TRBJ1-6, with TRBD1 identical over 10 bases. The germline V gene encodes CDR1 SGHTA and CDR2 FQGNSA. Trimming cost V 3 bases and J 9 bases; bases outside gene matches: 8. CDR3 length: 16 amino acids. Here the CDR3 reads CASSFGPGQGSSPLHF. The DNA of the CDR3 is TGTGCCAGCAGCTTCGGCCCGGGACAGGGGAGTTCACCCCTCCACTTT.

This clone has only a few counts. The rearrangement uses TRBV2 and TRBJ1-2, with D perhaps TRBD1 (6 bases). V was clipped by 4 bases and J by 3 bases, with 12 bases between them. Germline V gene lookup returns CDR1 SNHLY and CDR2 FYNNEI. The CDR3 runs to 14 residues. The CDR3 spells CASSGQQGHYGYTF. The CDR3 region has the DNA TGTGCCAGCAGTGGCCAACAGGGCCACTATGGCTACACCTTC.

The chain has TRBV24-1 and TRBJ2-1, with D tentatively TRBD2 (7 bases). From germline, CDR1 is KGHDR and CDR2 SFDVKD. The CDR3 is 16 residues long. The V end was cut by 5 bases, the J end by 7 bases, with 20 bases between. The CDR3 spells CATSGLVGGGWNEQFF. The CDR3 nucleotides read TGTGCCACCAGTGGACTAGTAGGGGGGGGTTGGAATGAGCAGTTCTTC.

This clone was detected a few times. Written as DNA, the CDR3 is TGTGCCAGCAGCTTAACCTCAGGGGGCGAGCAGTACTTC. It is translated as CASSLTSGGEQYF. This sequence joins TRBV7-9 and TRBJ2-7; TRBD1 matches 7 bases. The trim removed 2 bases at V and 6 bases at J, leaving 4 bases unmatched. Germline V lookup: CDR1 SEHNR, CDR2 FQNEAQ (reference sequence). The CDR3 runs to 13 residues.

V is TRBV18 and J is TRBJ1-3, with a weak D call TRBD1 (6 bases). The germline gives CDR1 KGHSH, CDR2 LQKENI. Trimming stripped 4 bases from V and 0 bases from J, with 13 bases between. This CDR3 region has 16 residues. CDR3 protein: CASSLLQGSSGNTIYF. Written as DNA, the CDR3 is TGTGCCAGCTCACTACTACAGGGTAGCTCTGGAAACACCATATATTTT.

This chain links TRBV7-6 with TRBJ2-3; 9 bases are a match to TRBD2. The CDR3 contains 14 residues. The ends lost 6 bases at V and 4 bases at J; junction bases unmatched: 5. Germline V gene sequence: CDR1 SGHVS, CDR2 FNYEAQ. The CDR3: CASRKGLASDTQYF. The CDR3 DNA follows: TGTGCCAGCAGGAAGGGACTAGCATCAGATACGCAGTATTTT.